This TCR beta chain was documented in a study of blood T cells in healthy people across ages. Combining a sample-barcoded 5' primer with a J-beta primer mix, a second PCR ran for roughly 6 to 12 cycles. One entry per CDR3 protein results from TCRdb running MiXCR on the 5' RACE reads. The sample carries about 800,000 distinct CDR3 sequences, 46% recorded once. Whole-study results and caveats: PBMCs were not sorted, which prevented a conclusive comparison of naive versus antigen-experienced cells. The percentage of naive T cells correlated strongly with TCR beta diversity.

CDR3 length: 15 residues. Germline V CDR1 and CDR2: MNHEY, SMNVEV (reference sequence). After removal of 6 bases from V and 6 bases from J, the junction contained 13 bases not matched to a gene. On this clonotype itself: Its target is not known.

The sequence derives from a man older than 75 in good health. The sample was blood. The J gene is TRBJ2-5, the V gene TRBV27; 7 bases align to TRBD1. Here the CDR3 reads CASSPRDSMVQTQYF. The CDR3 coding sequence is TGTGCCAGCAGCCCCCGGGACAGCATGGTCCAGACCCAGTACTTC.